This T cell receptor beta chain originates from a study of OX40 agonist ivuxolimab in advanced cancers. About this clone itself: The antigen remains unidentified.

The assay was immunoSEQ multiplex PCR, and TCRdb's table has in-frame clones only and misses some. The profile shows 50,000 to 65,000 clones, around 90% of them singletons. General study points: Clonal expansion was seen in CD4+ and CD8+ blood T cells by week 6 at 0.1 to 3.0 mg/kg.

V dropped 1 base and J dropped 6; count of bases not matched to a gene: 6. CDR3 size: 14 residues. CDR1 SGDLS and CDR2 YYNGEE come from the germline V gene. The sequence derives from an adult with an advanced solid tumor such as melanoma, head and neck, liver or kidney cancer. J is TRBJ1-2 and V is TRBV9, with TRBD1 matching over 7 bases. The source material was CD4+ or CD8+ T cells sorted from blood, sampled in a trial of the OX40 agonist ivuxolimab. CDR3 residues: CASSVTTGFDGYTF. CDR3 DNA: TGTGCCAGCAGCGTAACGACAGGGTTCGATGGCTACACCTTC.